The TCR beta chain described here comes from a study of identical twins. In this sample, this clonotype turned up many times. The antigen remains unidentified. There were only healthy Caucasians among the donors. The study, taken as a whole, reports: Interpretation of the results relied on cross-sectional statistical analysis and not on following the same donors. Models underestimated out-of-frame TCR alpha sharing in monozygotic twins.

A universal primer site was added by template switching, and unique molecular identifiers were carried by the cDNA. TCRdb reprocessed the 5' RACE reads with MiXCR, giving one entry per CDR3 protein. Of around 140,000 distinct CDR3 sequences in the sample, roughly 3.3% are singletons; the top ten hold roughly 8%. The sequenced sample was memory T cells sorted from blood. This TCR was sampled from a man aged 18-30 years in good health.

CDR3 bases: TGCAGTGCTAGCGGGAGGGCCCGGGGGAACAATGAGCAGTTCTTC. This translates into CSASGRARGNNEQFF. The V and J genes are TRBV20-1 and TRBJ2-1; 8 bases line up with TRBD2. The CDR3 has 15 amino acids. In germline, CDR1 is DFQATT, CDR2 SNEGSKA (reference sequence). The trim removed 3 bases at V and 5 bases at J, leaving 9 bases unmatched.